Below, 27 T cell receptor beta chains from the same sample are listed, as sequenced in a study of blood T cell repertoires in COVID-19. Sequencing used immunoSEQ multiplex PCR; TCRdb keeps in-frame clones, though not all of them. The sample carries around 40,000 clones, around nine tenths recorded once. What was sequenced was peripheral blood. These receptor sequences come from a human donor in a cohort sampled during active COVID-19.

The rearrangement uses TRBV11-2 and TRBJ1-3; D possibly corresponds to TRBD1 (6 bases). Germline CDR1 is SGHAT and CDR2 is FQNNGV. Trimming pared 3 bases from V and 2 bases from J, leaving 14 bases between. The CDR3 spans 16 residues. The CDR3 DNA is TGTGCCAGCAGCTTTACTCTCCAGGGGACTGGAAACACCATATATTTT. It translates to CASSFTLQGTGNTIYF. Combining the CDR3 with reference TRBV11-2 and TRBJ1-3 gives the whole variable domain EAGVAQSPRYKIIEKRQSVAFWCNPISGHATLYWYQQILGQGPKLLIQFQNNGVVDDSQLPKDRFSAERLKGVDSTLKIQPAKLEDSAVYLCASSFTLQGTGNTIYFGEGSWLTVV.

V gene TRBV19 combines with J gene TRBJ2-2, with 8 nucleotides matching TRBD1. CDR1 is LNHDA, CDR2 SQIVND, per germline (reference sequence). CDR3 length: 14 amino acids. J was trimmed by 5 bases and V by 9 bases; bases with no gene match: 8. CDR3 region: CASDSQGATGELFF. In nucleotides, the CDR3 is TGTGCCAGCGATTCTCAGGGGGCGACCGGGGAGCTGTTTTTT. Looking up the rest from reference TRBV19 and TRBJ2-2 gives the full variable domain: DGGITQSPKYLFRKEGQNVTLSCEQNLNHDAMYWYRQDPGQGLRLIYYSQIVNDFQKGDIAEGYSVSREKKESFPLTVTSAQKNPTAFYLCASDSQGATGELFFGEGSRLTVL.

The rearrangement joins TRBV7-6 to TRBJ1-1, with TRBD1 matching over 7 bases. The CDR3 consists of 15 residues. Germline trimming cut 1 base from V and 4 bases from J; bases unmatched to any gene: 6. CDR1 and CDR2 (germline): SGHVS, FNYEAQ. CDR3 nucleotide sequence: TGTGCCAGCAGCTTAGAGTGGCAGGGGGGCACTGAAGCTTTCTTT. The encoded protein is CASSLEWQGGTEAFF.

The chain employs TRBV18 and TRBJ1-1, with TRBD1 matching over 9 bases. The CDR3 runs to 15 residues. J lost 5 bases, V lost 4 bases, and 8 bases had no gene match. CDR1 and CDR2 from the germline V gene are KGHSH and LQKENI. The CDR3 sequence is CASSLTGQGGTEAFF. The CDR3 DNA sequence: TGTGCCAGCTCACTGACGGGACAGGGCGGAACTGAAGCTTTCTTT. The full variable domain, completed using reference TRBV18 and TRBJ1-1, is NAGVMQNPRHLVRRRGQEARLRCSPMKGHSHVYWYRQLPEEGLKFMVYLQKENIIDESGMPKERFSAEFPKEGPSILRIQQVVRGDSAAYFCASSLTGQGGTEAFFGQGTRLTVV.

This sequence joins TRBV12-2 and TRBJ2-3; the table assigns TRBD1, which was not confirmed against the DNA. TRBV12-2 constitutes a pseudogene. CDR3 length: 15 residues. For the CDR3, the DNA is TGTGCAAGTCGCTTGCGACAGGGCAAGCCAGATACGCAGTATTTT. Translated: CASRLRQGKPDTQYF.

The rearrangement uses TRBV6-5 and TRBJ1-4, with no clear D. The CDR3 is made up of 15 amino acids. Germline CDR1 MNHEY, CDR2 SVGAGI. The ends were cut back, 4 bases at V and 0 bases at J, with 9 bases in the middle. The CDR3 loop reads CASSFWASTNEKLFF. DNA of the CDR3: TGTGCCAGCAGTTTTTGGGCCTCAACTAATGAAAAACTGTTTTTT.

V and J are TRBV18 and TRBJ1-2; 11 bases are shared with TRBD1. Unmatched junction bases numbered 7, after V lost 6 bases and J lost 4 bases. The germline V gene encodes CDR1 KGHSH and CDR2 LQKENI. This CDR3 spans 15 amino acids. The CDR3 spells CASSPDRGRFYGYTF. The CDR3 DNA reads as TGTGCCAGCTCCCCGGACAGGGGGCGTTTCTATGGCTACACCTTC.

The chain joins TRBV15 to TRBJ2-7, with TRBD2 as a possible D gene (6 bases). Germline loops: CDR1 LNHNV, CDR2 YYDKDF (reference sequence). CDR3 length equals 13 residues. Trimming stripped 3 bases from V and 5 bases from J, with 11 bases between. DNA for the CDR3: TGTGCCACCAGCAGGCGATTAGCGGACGAGCAGTACTTC. Protein sequence: CATSRRLADEQYF.

This sequence joins TRBV3-1 (or the pseudogene TRBV3-2) and TRBJ1-1; possibly TRBD1 for D (6 bases). The CDR3 has 13 amino acids. Germline CDR1 and CDR2: LGHDT and YNNKEL (reference sequence). Trimming removed 6 bases at V and 4 bases at J, with 12 bases between. The CDR3 nucleotides are TGTGCCAGCAGTAGGGGGGGTATCACTGAAGCTTTCTTT. Translating gives CASSRGGITEAFF.

The genes are TRBV6-5 and TRBJ2-5, with D tentatively TRBD2 (6 bases). V shed 6 bases and J shed 1 base, with 9 bases lying between them. Germline assignment: CDR1 MNHEY and CDR2 SVGAGI. The CDR3 is made up of 13 amino acids. CDR3 residues: CASRSGGQETQYF. DNA for the CDR3: TGTGCCAGCAGGTCCGGGGGCCAAGAGACCCAGTACTTC.

This chain connects TRBV9 to TRBJ2-3; no clear D. Between the trimmed V and J ends, which lost 4 bases and 2 bases, there was a span of 11 bases. Germline V lookup: CDR1 SGDLS, CDR2 YYNGEE. The CDR3 extends over 14 amino acids. CDR3 in amino acids: CASSLNSHTDTQYF. The CDR3 region has the DNA TGTGCCAGCAGCCTCAACTCCCACACAGATACGCAGTATTTT.

This chain uses TRBV6-6 with TRBJ2-1, with TRBD2 matching 10 bases. Germline V gene lookup returns CDR1 MNHNY and CDR2 SVGAGI (reference sequence). The CDR3 runs 16 residues. The J segment lost 4 bases and the V segment lost 5 bases, leaving 8 bases of the junction unmatched. CDR3 DNA: TGTGCCAGCAGTATCAGTAGGACTAGCGGATACAATGAGCAGTTCTTC. Translating it yields CASSISRTSGYNEQFF.

This clone is a singleton in its sample. V and J are TRBV19 and TRBJ2-5; D perhaps matches TRBD2 (5 bases). Germline lookup yields CDR1 LNHDA and CDR2 SQIVND (reference sequence). The CDR3 totals 10 residues. The CDR3 DNA sequence: TGTGCTAGTGGGGAGGAGACCCAGTACTTC. It specifies CASGEETQYF.

This clone was recorded once. The gene calls are TRBV5-1 and TRBJ2-3, with 10 bases aligning to TRBD2. Germline CDR1 reads SGHRS; CDR2 reads YFSETQ. The junction had 5 bases not matched to a gene; V was cut back by 2 bases and J by 8 bases. This CDR3 region has 14 residues. The CDR3 protein is CASSLILAGSTQYF. CDR3 DNA: TGCGCCAGCAGCTTAATACTAGCGGGGTCTACGCAGTATTTT.

V usage is TRBV6-5 and J usage is TRBJ2-5; D perhaps matches TRBD2 (5 bases). V was shortened by 7 bases and J by 2 bases, with 14 bases between the two germline ends. CDR3 size: 14 residues. Germline values: CDR1 MNHEY, CDR2 SVGAGI. This chain's CDR3 is CASNRGMDQETQYF. In DNA form, the CDR3 reads TGTGCCAGCAATCGGGGTATGGATCAAGAGACCCAGTACTTC.

This chain links TRBV4-3 with TRBJ2-4, with TRBD1 identical over 7 bases. This CDR3 comprises 16 residues. Germline lookup yields CDR1 LGHNA and CDR2 YSLEER. The ends lost 1 base at V and 0 bases at J; junction bases unmatched: 3. The CDR3 coding sequence is TGCGCCAGCAGCCAAGGACAGGGTCTAGCCAAAAACATTCAGTACTTC. It encodes CASSQGQGLAKNIQYF.

This chain uses TRBV7-6 with TRBJ2-3; no definite D call. The germline V gene has CDR1 SGHVS and CDR2 FNYEAQ. V was shortened by 2 bases and J by 5 bases, with 8 bases between the two germline ends. The CDR3 contains 13 residues. CDR3 in DNA: TGTGCCAGCAGCTTAACGCCCGGAGATACGCAGTATTTT. It specifies CASSLTPGDTQYF.

This chain uses TRBV7-8 with TRBJ1-2; D is uncertain. The CDR3 contains 14 residues. Per the germline V gene, CDR1 is SGHVS and CDR2 is FQNEAQ. V dropped 5 bases and J dropped 8 bases, with 18 bases sitting between them. The CDR3 DNA follows: TGTGCCAGCAGCCTAGGTCGTAGCGTCGGAGGCTACACCTTC. Translating gives CASSLGRSVGGYTF.

The chain couples TRBV7-9 to TRBJ2-3; D unresolved. The ends were cut back, 5 bases at V and 0 bases at J, with 9 bases in the middle. CDR1 SEHNR and CDR2 FQNEAQ come from the germline V gene (reference sequence). The CDR3 contains 14 residues. The CDR3 loop is CASSPGFSTDTQYF. In DNA form, the CDR3 reads TGTGCCAGCAGCCCCGGGTTTAGCACAGATACGCAGTATTTT.

This rearrangement joins TRBV19 to TRBJ2-1, with a weak D call TRBD2 (6 bases). Germline V gene data show CDR1 as LNHDA and CDR2 as SQIVND (reference sequence). V gave up 8 bases and J gave up 6 bases, with 14 bases separating them. The CDR3 has 13 residues. In DNA, the CDR3 is TGTGCCAGTCGGGACCGGGGGACCAATGAGCAGTTCTTC. It yields the protein CASRDRGTNEQFF.

V and J are TRBV18 and TRBJ1-2, with 10 nucleotides matching TRBD1. CDR3 size: 16 residues. CDR1 KGHSH and CDR2 LQKENI come from the germline V gene. Germline trimming cut 6 bases from V and 7 bases from J; bases unmatched to any gene: 14. The chain's CDR3 is CASSPTGPGTGVGYTF. CDR3 nucleotides: TGTGCCAGCTCGCCTACCGGACCAGGGACAGGGGTTGGCTACACCTTC.

The chain uses TRBV6-2 or TRBV6-3 and TRBJ2-6, with D uncertain. The CDR3 has 15 amino acids. From germline, CDR1 is MNHEY and CDR2 SVGEGT. V shed 2 bases and J shed 0 bases, with 5 bases lying between them. The CDR3 DNA follows: TGTGCCAGCAGTTACGGAGACTCTGGGGCCAACGTCCTGACTTTC. This gives the protein CASSYGDSGANVLTF.

This clone appeared once. This rearrangement joins TRBV3-1 (or the pseudogene TRBV3-2) to TRBJ1-3; weak D call: TRBD1 (6 bases). Germline values: CDR1 LGHDT, CDR2 YNNKEL (reference sequence). V was cut by 6 bases and J by 5 bases, with 14 bases left in between. The CDR3 spans 14 residues. The CDR3 protein is CASSREGVRNTIYF. The DNA of the CDR3 is TGTGCCAGCAGTCGTGAGGGGGTTAGAAACACCATATATTTT.

This chain uses TRBV3-1 (or the pseudogene TRBV3-2) with TRBJ1-4, with 7 nucleotides matching TRBD1. After removal of 4 bases from V and 11 bases from J, the junction contained 7 bases not matched to a gene. The V gene's germline CDR1 is LGHDT and CDR2 YNNKEL (reference sequence). The CDR3 has 13 amino acids. CDR3 DNA sequence: TGTGCCAGCAGCCCTGGGACAGCCAAGAAACTGTTTTTT. Amino acid sequence: CASSPGTAKKLFF.

This chain links TRBV7-9 with TRBJ1-6, with D possibly matching TRBD1 (5 bases). Germline CDR1 SEHNR, CDR2 FQNEAQ (reference sequence). The CDR3 runs to 15 residues. V was clipped by 5 bases and J by 9 bases, with 17 bases between them. This chain's CDR3 is CASSLQGSRGSPLHF. The CDR3 bases are TGTGCCAGCAGCCTTCAGGGAAGCCGCGGTTCACCCCTCCACTTT.

The chain recombines TRBV7-6 with TRBJ2-5; D is undetermined. Between the trimmed V and J ends, which lost 1 base and 1 base, there was a span of 10 bases. The germline CDR1 and CDR2 sequences are SGHVS and FNYEAQ. The CDR3 is 15 amino acids. The CDR3 nucleotides read TGTGCCAGCAGCTTAGGCGGTACCCTCCAAGAGACCCAGTACTTC. It codes for CASSLGGTLQETQYF.

The chain combines TRBV3-1 (or the pseudogene TRBV3-2) with TRBJ2-7, with D possibly matching TRBD2 (6 bases). V was trimmed by 4 bases and J by 3 bases, leaving 16 bases between them. Per germline, CDR1 LGHDT and CDR2 YNNKEL (reference sequence). CDR3 length equals 15 residues. The CDR3 protein is CASSLTWRGLYEQYF. The CDR3 DNA is TGTGCCAGCAGCCTGACTTGGCGGGGCCTCTACGAGCAGTACTTC.